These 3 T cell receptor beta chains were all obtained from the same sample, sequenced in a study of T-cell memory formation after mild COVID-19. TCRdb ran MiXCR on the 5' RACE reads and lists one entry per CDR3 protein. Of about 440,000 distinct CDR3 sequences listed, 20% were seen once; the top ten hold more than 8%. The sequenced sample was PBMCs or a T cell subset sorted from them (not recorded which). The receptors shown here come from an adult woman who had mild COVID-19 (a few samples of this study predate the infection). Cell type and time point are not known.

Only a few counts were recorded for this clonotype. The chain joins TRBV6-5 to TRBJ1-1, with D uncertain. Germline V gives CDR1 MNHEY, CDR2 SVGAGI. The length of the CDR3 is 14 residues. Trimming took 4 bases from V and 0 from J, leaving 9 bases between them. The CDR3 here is CASSFYGLNTEAFF. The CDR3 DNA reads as TGTGCCAGCAGTTTTTACGGTTTGAACACTGAAGCTTTCTTT.

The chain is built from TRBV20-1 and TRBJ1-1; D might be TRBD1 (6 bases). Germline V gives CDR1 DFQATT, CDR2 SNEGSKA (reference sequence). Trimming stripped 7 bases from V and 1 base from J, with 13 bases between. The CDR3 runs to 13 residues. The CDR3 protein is CSVQGAANTEAFF. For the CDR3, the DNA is TGCAGTGTACAGGGAGCGGCGAACACTGAAGCTTTCTTT.

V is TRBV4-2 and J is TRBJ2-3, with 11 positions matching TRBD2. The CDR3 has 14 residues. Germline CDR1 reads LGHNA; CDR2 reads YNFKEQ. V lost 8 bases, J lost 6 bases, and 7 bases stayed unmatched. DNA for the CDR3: TGTGCCAGCGGTCCGGGACTAGCGGTGGATACGCAGTATTTT. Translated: CASGPGLAVDTQYF.